This TCR beta chain was sequenced during a study of cytomegalovirus exposure and HLA in healthy donors. Study-level results: Later analysis identified a missense DCLRE1C variant that was linked to TCR beta V- and J-gene trimming.

Though nominally healthy at sampling, donors likely had unrecorded immune exposures. For this clone: The target antigen is unknown.

A multiplex PCR was run with 60 Vbeta primers and 13 Jbeta primers. The table came from immunoSEQ multiplex PCR; TCRdb's copy has only in-frame clones and leaves some out. The table has about 160,000 clones, 82% seen once. The clonotype originates from a girl aged 2-10 years in good health and CMV-seropositive. What was sequenced was PBMCs.

CDR3 region: CASSRTAYEQYF. CDR3 bases: TGTGCCAGCAGTAGGACAGCCTACGAGCAGTACTTC. The rearrangement links TRBV6-5 to TRBJ2-7; D possibly corresponds to TRBD1 (6 bases). This CDR3 contains 12 residues. Trimming left V 5 bases short and J 2 bases short, with 7 bases between. Looked up from germline, CDR1 is MNHEY and CDR2 is SVGAGI.